This T cell receptor (beta chain) comes out of a study of blood T cell repertoires in COVID-19. About the research overall: T cells, B-cell-depleted T cells, or PBMCs supplied cDNA or gDNA.

V gave up 4 bases and J gave up 6 bases, with 13 bases separating them. Germline V gene data show CDR1 as MNHEY and CDR2 as SVGAGI. The CDR3 extends over 13 amino acids. Authors' data handling: The assay estimated nucleated cells by amplifying reference gene primers. Some clones are missing from TCRdb's copy, which holds only in-frame ones; the method was immunoSEQ multiplex PCR. Clone size and the V and J calls come from that table; the DNA yielded D and trimming. The sample lists some 50,000 clones; over 70% were seen once. Sequenced sample: peripheral blood. V usage is TRBV6-5 and J usage is TRBJ2-7; D is ambiguous. The sequence came from a woman aged 80 or over with acute or convalescent COVID-19. The CDR3 nucleotides read TGTGCCAGCAGTTCCTCCTCTCCGTTCGAGCAGTACTTC. Translated: CASSSSSPFEQYF.